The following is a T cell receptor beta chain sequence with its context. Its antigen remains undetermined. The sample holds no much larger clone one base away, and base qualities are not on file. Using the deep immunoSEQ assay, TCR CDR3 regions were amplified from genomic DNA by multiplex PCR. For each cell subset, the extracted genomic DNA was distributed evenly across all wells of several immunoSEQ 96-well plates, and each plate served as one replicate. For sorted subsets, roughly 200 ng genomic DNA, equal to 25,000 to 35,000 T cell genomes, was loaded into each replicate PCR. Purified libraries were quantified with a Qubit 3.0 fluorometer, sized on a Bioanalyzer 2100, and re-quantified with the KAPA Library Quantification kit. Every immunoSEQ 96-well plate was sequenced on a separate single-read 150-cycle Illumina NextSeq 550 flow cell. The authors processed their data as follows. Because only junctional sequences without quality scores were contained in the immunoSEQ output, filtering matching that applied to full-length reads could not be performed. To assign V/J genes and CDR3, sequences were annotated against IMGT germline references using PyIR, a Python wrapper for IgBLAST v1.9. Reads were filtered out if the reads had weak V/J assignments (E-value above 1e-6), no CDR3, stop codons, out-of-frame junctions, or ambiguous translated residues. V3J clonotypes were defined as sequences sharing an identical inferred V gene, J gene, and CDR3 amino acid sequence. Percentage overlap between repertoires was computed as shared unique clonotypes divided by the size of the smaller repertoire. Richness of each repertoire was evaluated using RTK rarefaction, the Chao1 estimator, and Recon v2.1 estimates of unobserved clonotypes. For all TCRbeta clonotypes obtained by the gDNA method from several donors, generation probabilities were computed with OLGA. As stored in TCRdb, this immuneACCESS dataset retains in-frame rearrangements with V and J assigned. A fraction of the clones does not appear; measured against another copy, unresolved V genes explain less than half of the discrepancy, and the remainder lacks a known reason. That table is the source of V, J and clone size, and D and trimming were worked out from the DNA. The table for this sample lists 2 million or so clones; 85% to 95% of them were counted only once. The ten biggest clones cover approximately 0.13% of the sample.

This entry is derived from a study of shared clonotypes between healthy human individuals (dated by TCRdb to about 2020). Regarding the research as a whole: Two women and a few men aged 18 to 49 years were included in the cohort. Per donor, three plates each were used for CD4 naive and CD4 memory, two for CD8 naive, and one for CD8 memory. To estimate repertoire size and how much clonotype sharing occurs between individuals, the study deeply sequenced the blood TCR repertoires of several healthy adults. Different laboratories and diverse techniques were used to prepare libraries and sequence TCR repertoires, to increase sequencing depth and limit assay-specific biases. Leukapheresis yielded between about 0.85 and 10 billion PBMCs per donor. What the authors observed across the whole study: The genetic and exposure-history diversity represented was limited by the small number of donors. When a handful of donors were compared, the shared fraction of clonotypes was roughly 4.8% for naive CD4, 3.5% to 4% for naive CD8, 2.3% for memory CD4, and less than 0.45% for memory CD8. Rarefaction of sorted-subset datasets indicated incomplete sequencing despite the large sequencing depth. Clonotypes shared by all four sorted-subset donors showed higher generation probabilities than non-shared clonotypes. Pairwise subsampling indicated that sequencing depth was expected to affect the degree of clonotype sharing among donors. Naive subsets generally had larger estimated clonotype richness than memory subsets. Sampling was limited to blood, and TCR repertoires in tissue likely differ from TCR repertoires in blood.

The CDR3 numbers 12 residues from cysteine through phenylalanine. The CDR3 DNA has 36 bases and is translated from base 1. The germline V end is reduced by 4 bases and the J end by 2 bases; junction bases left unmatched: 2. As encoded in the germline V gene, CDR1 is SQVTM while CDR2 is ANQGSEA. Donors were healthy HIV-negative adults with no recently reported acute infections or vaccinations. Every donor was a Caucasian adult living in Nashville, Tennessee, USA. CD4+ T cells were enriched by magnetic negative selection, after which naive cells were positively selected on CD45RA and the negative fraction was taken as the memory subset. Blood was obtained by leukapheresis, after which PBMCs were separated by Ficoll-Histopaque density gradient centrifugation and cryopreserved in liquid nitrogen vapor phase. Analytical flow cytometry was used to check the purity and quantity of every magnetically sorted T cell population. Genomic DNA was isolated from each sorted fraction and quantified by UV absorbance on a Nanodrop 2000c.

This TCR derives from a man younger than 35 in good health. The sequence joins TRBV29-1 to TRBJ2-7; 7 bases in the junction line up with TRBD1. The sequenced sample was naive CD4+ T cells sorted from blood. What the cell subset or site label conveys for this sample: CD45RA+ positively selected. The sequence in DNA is TGCAGCGTTGGTACAGGGGCCTACGAGCAGTACTTC. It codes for CSVGTGAYEQYF.